Following are 30 T cell receptor beta chains from one sample sequenced in a study of Graves' ophthalmopathy and Graves' hyperthyroidism. Amplifying from RNA transcripts, the study obtained TCR beta CDR3 regions. HTBI-primed RT-PCR formed the first round, and a multiplex PCR formed the second. Each CDR3 protein is one row after TCRdb ran MiXCR on the multiplex PCR reads. The sample lists around 340,000 distinct CDR3 sequences; 15% to 20% were seen once. Material for sequencing was peripheral blood. These receptors were collected from an adult man with Graves' ophthalmopathy.

This clonotype showed up many times. The chain recombines TRBV30 with TRBJ1-1; 9 bases match TRBD1. The CDR3 has 15 residues. With V trimmed by 2 bases and J by 6 bases, 10 bases remained unmatched. The germline V gene has CDR1 GTSNPN and CDR2 SVGIG (reference sequence). The CDR3 loop reads CAWSSRKGQGAEAFF. CDR3 DNA sequence: TGTGCCTGGAGTTCCCGAAAGGGACAGGGCGCTGAAGCTTTCTTT.

This clonotype has a count of ten or more. The V gene is TRBV6-2 or TRBV6-3, the J gene TRBJ1-1; D not certain. The germline V gene has CDR1 MNHEY and CDR2 SVGEGT. Trimming removed 9 bases at V and 2 bases at J, with 4 bases between. The CDR3 contains 10 residues. CDR3 in amino acids: CARNNTEAFF. CDR3 nucleotide sequence: TGTGCCAGAAATAACACTGAAGCTTTCTTT.

This clonotype was recorded at least ten times. The rearrangement uses TRBV6-5 and TRBJ2-7, with D unresolved. CDR3 length equals 14 residues. In germline, CDR1 is MNHEY, CDR2 SVGAGI. V lost 0 bases, J lost 0 bases, and 6 bases lay in between. CDR3 coding DNA: TGTGCCAGCAGTTACTCACACAACTCCTACGAGCAGTACTTC. Protein product: CASSYSHNSYEQYF.

The table lists this clonotype with many counts. The chain employs TRBV5-1 and TRBJ2-7; D gene ambiguous. The germline V and J ends were trimmed by 3 bases and 1 base, with 17 bases remaining between them. This CDR3 has 16 amino acids. In germline, CDR1 is SGHRS, CDR2 YFSETQ. CDR3 loop: CASSSNSDTSSYEQYF. CDR3 coding DNA: TGCGCCAGCAGCTCAAACAGCGATACATCTTCCTACGAGCAGTACTTC.

The genes are TRBV12-3 or TRBV12-4 and TRBJ2-7; 9 bases map to TRBD1. The V and J ends lost 6 bases and 6 bases, in that order; junction bases with no gene match: 9. This CDR3 is 14 amino acids long. This CDR3 is CASRTGGGIPEQYF. CDR3 DNA sequence: TGTGCCAGCAGGACAGGGGGAGGCATCCCCGAGCAGTACTTC.

This clonotype was observed a few times. Here the CDR3 omits its conserved ending phenylalanine or tryptophan, so a read error is the likely source. CDR3 in amino acids: CASSQGPNQPQHI. CDR3 bases: TGTGCTAGCAGCCAGGGGCCCAATCAGCCCCAGCATATT. The chain joins TRBV7-7 to TRBJ1-5; TRBD1 might be the D (6 bases). CDR1 is SSHAT, CDR2 FNYEAQ, per germline (reference sequence). The CDR3 totals 13 residues.

In the case of this clonotype: One end of the junction fails to match germline, which may point to a read error. The rearrangement joins TRBV7-3 to TRBJ2-5; a weak D match, TRBD1 (6 bases). Germline CDR1 and CDR2: SGHTA and FQGTGA. The CDR3 is made up of 13 amino acids. The CDR3 spells CASSSQGQGTQYF. The CDR3 DNA reads TGTGCCAGCAGCTCACAGGGCCAAGGGACCCAGTACTTC.

This clonotype was detected only a few times. The chain couples TRBV28 to TRBJ1-1; D is uncertain. Trimming took 3 bases from V and 5 from J, leaving 7 bases between them. The germline CDR1 and CDR2 sequences are MDHEN and SYDVKM. This CDR3 contains 12 residues. CDR3: CASSFRVTEAFF. CDR3 DNA: TGTGCCAGCAGTTTTAGGGTAACTGAAGCTTTCTTT.

This clonotype was seen many times. The chain uses TRBV12-3 or TRBV12-4 and TRBJ1-2; D is undetermined. V was cut by 3 bases and J by 2 bases, with 10 bases left in between. The length of the CDR3 is 14 residues. Written as DNA, the CDR3 is TGTGCCAGCAGTTTCCCCACAGCGAACTATGGCTACACCTTC. Protein: CASSFPTANYGYTF.

The rearrangement uses TRBV5-1 and TRBJ2-3; 7 bases fit TRBD2. The J segment lost 3 bases and the V segment lost 0 bases, leaving 4 bases of the junction unmatched. The CDR3 is 15 amino acids. Germline CDR1 and CDR2: SGHRS and YFSETQ. The CDR3 loop is CASSLASGTTDTQYF. The CDR3 DNA follows: TGCGCCAGCAGCTTGGCTAGCGGAACAACAGATACGCAGTATTTT.

The sample holds many counts of this clonotype. This chain uses TRBV11-2 with TRBJ2-7; D tentatively reads TRBD1 or TRBD2 (5 bases each). Germline V gene data show CDR1 as SGHAT and CDR2 as FQNNGV. This CDR3 spans 15 amino acids. Trimming left V 5 bases short and J 0 bases short, with 14 bases between. Written as DNA, the CDR3 is TGTGCCAGCAGCGAAGACAGACTAAGCTCCTACGAGCAGTACTTC. Amino acids: CASSEDRLSSYEQYF.

This clonotype showed up many times. The chain carries TRBV6-2 or TRBV6-3 and TRBJ1-6, with 7 nucleotides matching TRBD1. Germline V gene lookup returns CDR1 MNHEY and CDR2 SVGEGT. V was clipped by 5 bases and J by 9 bases; unmatched bases: 10. CDR3 length: 15 residues. In DNA, the CDR3 is TGTGCCAGCAGTCGTCAGACAGGGTTGGTTTCACCCCTCCACTTT. Amino acids: CASSRQTGLVSPLHF.

This sequence joins TRBV12-3 or TRBV12-4 and TRBJ1-1, with D perhaps matching TRBD1 (5 bases). V was trimmed by 6 bases and J by 8 bases, leaving 19 bases between them. The CDR3 spans 14 residues. The CDR3: CASSSRQGGAEAFF. For the CDR3, the DNA is TGTGCCAGCAGCTCTCGGCAGGGAGGCGCGGAAGCTTTCTTT.

This clonotype has at least ten counts. The chain couples TRBV19 to TRBJ2-7, with 8 bases fitting TRBD1. CDR1 and CDR2 (germline): LNHDA, SQIVND (reference sequence). After removal of 3 bases from V and 6 bases from J, the junction contained 4 bases not matched to a gene. This CDR3 has 13 residues. The chain's CDR3 is CASSIGTGLEQYF. As DNA, the CDR3 is TGTGCCAGTAGTATTGGGACAGGACTCGAGCAGTACTTC.

The chain has TRBV6-1 and TRBJ1-2, with 8 bases matching TRBD1. Germline-derived CDR1 and CDR2 are MNHNS and SASEGT. With V trimmed by 8 bases and J by 2 bases, 7 bases remained unmatched. The CDR3 totals 14 residues. For the CDR3, the DNA is TGTGCCAGCGGGACAGGACAGACCAACTATGGCTACACCTTC. Amino acid sequence: CASGTGQTNYGYTF.

This clonotype was detected many times. Because the CDR3's place on the DNA is in doubt, the DNA is left out and the CDR3 is given as listed by TCRdb. This chain links TRBV5-5 with TRBJ1-1; TRBD1 reflects the table's D call only, with no check against the DNA. The CDR3 is 13 residues long, ends included. The V gene's germline CDR1 is SGHKS and CDR2 YYEKEE (reference sequence). CDR3 in amino acids: CASSLEWGGGTFF.

Notes on this clonotype: The junction and the germline gene differ at one end; a read error may be behind it. The chain couples TRBV18 to TRBJ2-1, with 7 bases aligning to TRBD2. This CDR3 contains 13 residues. Germline-derived CDR1 and CDR2 are KGHSH and LQKENI. For the CDR3, the DNA is TGTGCCAACTCACCCGGACTAGTCGGGGAGCAGTTCTTC. Translation gives CANSPGLVGEQFF. Full variable domain (missing parts from reference TRBV18 and TRBJ2-1): NAGVMQNPRHLVRRRGQEARLRCSPMKGHSHVYWYRQLPEEGLKFMVYLQKENIIDESGMPKERFSAEFPKEGPSILRIQQVVRGDSAAYFCANSPGLVGEQFFGPGTRLTVL.

J is TRBJ2-5 and V is TRBV27; TRBD1 matches at 11 bases. The germline gives CDR1 MNHEY, CDR2 SMNVEV (reference sequence). The V gene end was trimmed by 6 bases and the J gene end by 4 bases; junction bases not matched to a gene: 4. This CDR3 region has 14 residues. The DNA of the CDR3 is TGTGCCAGCAGGAGGACAGGGGGCGCAGAGACCCAGTACTTC. Translated: CASRRTGGAETQYF.

The chain uses TRBV6-5 and TRBJ2-7; D not resolved. The CDR3 contains 14 residues. Looked up from germline, CDR1 is MNHEY and CDR2 is SVGAGI. The V end was cut by 0 bases, the J end by 7 bases, with 13 bases between. The DNA of the CDR3 is TGTGCCAGCAGTTACTCCAGGAGTTTGGGGGAGCAGTACTTC. Protein product: CASSYSRSLGEQYF.

This clonotype was counted at least ten times. The chain joins TRBV27 to TRBJ2-7; 11 bases match TRBD1. The CDR3 spans 15 residues. Germline V lookup: CDR1 MNHEY, CDR2 SMNVEV (reference sequence). Trimming at V came to 6 bases and at J to 2 bases, leaving 6 bases not matched to a gene. CDR3 coding DNA: TGTGCCAGCAGCGGCGGGACAGGGGGAACCTACGAGCAGTACTTC. Protein product: CASSGGTGGTYEQYF.

This clonotype was observed a few times. V is TRBV3-1 and J is TRBJ2-7; D is undetermined. The CDR3 sequence is 11 residues long. CDR1 and CDR2 (germline): LGHDT, YNNKEL (reference sequence). Trimming took off 0 bases at V and 6 bases at J, with 3 bases between the two ends. The CDR3 is CASSQDSEQYF. The CDR3 region has the DNA TGTGCCAGCAGCCAAGATTCCGAGCAGTACTTC.

This clonotype has a count of ten or more. The J gene is TRBJ2-6, the V gene TRBV6-5, with D unclear. CDR1 MNHEY and CDR2 SVGAGI come from the germline V gene. The CDR3 totals 17 residues. V lost 2 bases and J lost 1, with 12 bases in between. The CDR3 here is CASSYSTASSGANVLTF. The CDR3 coding sequence is TGTGCCAGCAGTTACAGCACAGCTTCGTCTGGGGCCAACGTCCTGACTTTC.

This clonotype was seen repeatedly, ten times or more. This sequence may be a read error, since a much larger clone differs from it by one base. The CDR3 end shows no conserved phenylalanine or tryptophan, and so a read error is likely. The CDR3 DNA sequence: TGCAGTGCTTTCGGGACAGGGCCTTCCGAGCAGTACCTC. As protein: CSAFGTGPSEQYL. The chain links TRBV20-1 to TRBJ2-7; 9 bases are a match to TRBD1. Germline V lookup: CDR1 DFQATT, CDR2 SNEGSKA (reference sequence). After removal of 5 bases from V and 6 bases from J, the junction contained 8 bases not matched to a gene. The CDR3 extends over 13 amino acids.

The chain couples TRBV11-2 to TRBJ2-7, with 8 nucleotides matching TRBD2. The CDR3 runs to 16 residues. J gave up 3 bases and V 3 bases, and 10 bases lay outside the gene matches. Germline V gene data show CDR1 as SGHAT and CDR2 as FQNNGV. The CDR3 region has the DNA TGTGCCAGCAGCTTTTGGACTAGCCGCGGGAACTACGAGCAGTACTTC. This translates into CASSFWTSRGNYEQYF.

This clonotype was seen at least ten times. The rearrangement links TRBV20-1 to TRBJ1-1; tentative D call: TRBD1 (6 bases). V was pared by 3 bases and J by 0 bases, with 8 bases between. Germline V gene data show CDR1 as DFQATT and CDR2 as SNEGSKA (reference sequence). This CDR3 has 13 residues. CDR3 sequence reads: CSARGTLNTEAFF. In nucleotides, the CDR3 is TGCAGTGCTAGGGGGACACTGAACACTGAAGCTTTCTTT.

This clonotype was observed at least ten times. This chain joins TRBV6-2 or TRBV6-3 and TRBJ2-7; D unclear. The V end lost 3 bases, the J end lost 0 bases, and 18 bases lay between the germline ends. Germline values: CDR1 MNHEY, CDR2 SVGEGT. There are 17 residues in the CDR3. The CDR3: CASSYSSLANLSYEQYF. As DNA, the CDR3 is TGTGCCAGCAGTTATTCGTCATTGGCGAACCTCTCCTACGAGCAGTACTTC.

About this clonotype itself: One junction end does not reproduce the germline sequence, and a read error may be involved. For the CDR3, the DNA is TGTGCCAGCAGCCTGGGACAGGGGGACGTCGGCAATCAGCCCCAGCCTTTT. Translating gives CASSLGQGDVGNQPQPF. This rearrangement joins TRBV12-3 or TRBV12-4 to TRBJ1-5, with 11 bases fitting TRBD1. CDR3 length: 17 residues.

This clonotype has ten or more counts. The J gene is TRBJ1-2, the V gene TRBV12-3 or TRBV12-4, with D hard to call. The CDR3 length is 12 residues. The V gene lost 3 bases and the J gene lost 7 bases, with 9 bases spanning the gap. For the CDR3, the DNA is TGTGCCAGCAGTTTGGCCGCGGGTGGCTACACCTTC. Residues: CASSLAAGGYTF.

This clonotype was counted at least ten times. This chain connects TRBV6-2 or TRBV6-3 to TRBJ2-5; D not resolved. The V and J ends lost 5 bases and 7 bases respectively, with 14 bases between them. Germline V gene lookup returns CDR1 MNHEY and CDR2 SVGEGT. The CDR3 has 13 residues. The chain's CDR3 is CASSPTRGGTQYF. In nucleotides, the CDR3 is TGTGCCAGCAGTCCGACCAGAGGTGGGACCCAGTACTTC.

In its sample, this clonotype was seen many times. The chain's CDR3 is CASSWPTGEVNSPLHF. The CDR3 nucleotides read TGTGCCAGCAGCTGGCCGACAGGGGAGGTTAATTCACCCCTCCACTTT. The chain combines TRBV7-2 with TRBJ1-6; 8 nucleotides line up with TRBD1. J was trimmed by 6 bases and V by 4 bases; bases with no gene match: 8. The CDR3 covers 16 residues. Germline CDR1 SGHTA, CDR2 FQGNSA.